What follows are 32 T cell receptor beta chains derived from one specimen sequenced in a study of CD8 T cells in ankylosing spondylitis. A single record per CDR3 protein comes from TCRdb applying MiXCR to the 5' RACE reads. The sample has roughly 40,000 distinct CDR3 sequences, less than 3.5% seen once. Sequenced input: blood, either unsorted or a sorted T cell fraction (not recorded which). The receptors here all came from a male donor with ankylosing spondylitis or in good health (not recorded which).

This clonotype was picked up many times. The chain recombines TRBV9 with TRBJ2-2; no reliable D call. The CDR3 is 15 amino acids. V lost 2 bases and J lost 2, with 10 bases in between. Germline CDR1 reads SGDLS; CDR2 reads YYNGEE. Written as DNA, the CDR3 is TGTGCCAGCAGCGTCGGTAGATACAACACCGGGGAGCTGTTTTTT. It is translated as CASSVGRYNTGELFF.

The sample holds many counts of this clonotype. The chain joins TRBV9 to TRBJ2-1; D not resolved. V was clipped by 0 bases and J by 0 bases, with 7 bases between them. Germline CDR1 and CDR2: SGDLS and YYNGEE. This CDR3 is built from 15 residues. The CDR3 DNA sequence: TGTGCCAGCAGCGTAGCCGTTACCTCCTACAATGAGCAGTTCTTC. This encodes CASSVAVTSYNEQFF.

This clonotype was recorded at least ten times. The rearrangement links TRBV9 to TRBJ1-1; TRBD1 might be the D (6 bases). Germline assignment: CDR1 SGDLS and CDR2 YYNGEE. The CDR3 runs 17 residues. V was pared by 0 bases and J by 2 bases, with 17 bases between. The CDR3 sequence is CASSVGARGGGNTEAFF. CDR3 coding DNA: TGTGCCAGCAGCGTAGGAGCAAGGGGGGGAGGAAACACTGAAGCTTTCTTT.

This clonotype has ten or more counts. CDR3 region: CASSGKDSSATTDTQYF. For the CDR3, the DNA is TGTGCCAGCAGCGGGAAGGATTCTAGCGCCACCACAGATACGCAGTATTTT. The V and J genes are TRBV9 and TRBJ2-3, with D possibly matching TRBD2 (6 bases). This CDR3 has 17 amino acids. Deletions cut 3 bases from V and 2 bases from J, with 19 bases between. The germline V gene has CDR1 SGDLS and CDR2 YYNGEE.

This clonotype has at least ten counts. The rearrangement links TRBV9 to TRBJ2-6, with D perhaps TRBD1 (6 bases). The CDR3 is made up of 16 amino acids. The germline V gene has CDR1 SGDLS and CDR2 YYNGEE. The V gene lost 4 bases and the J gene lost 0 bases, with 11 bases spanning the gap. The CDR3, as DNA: TGTGCCAGCAGCCCCTTACAGGGCTCTGGGGCCAACGTCCTGACTTTC. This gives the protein CASSPLQGSGANVLTF.

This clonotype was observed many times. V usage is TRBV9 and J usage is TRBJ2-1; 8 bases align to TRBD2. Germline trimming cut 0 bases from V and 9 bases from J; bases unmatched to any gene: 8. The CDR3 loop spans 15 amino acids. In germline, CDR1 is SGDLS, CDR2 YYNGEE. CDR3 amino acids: CASSVGPAGVSEQFF. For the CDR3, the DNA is TGTGCCAGCAGCGTAGGACCAGCGGGAGTAAGTGAGCAGTTCTTC. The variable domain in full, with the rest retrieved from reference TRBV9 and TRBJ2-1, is DSGVTQTPKHLITATGQRVTLRCSPRSGDLSVYWYQQSLDQGLQFLIQYYNGEERAKGNILERFSAQQFPDLHSELNLSSLELGDSALYFCASSVGPAGVSEQFFGPGTRLTVL.

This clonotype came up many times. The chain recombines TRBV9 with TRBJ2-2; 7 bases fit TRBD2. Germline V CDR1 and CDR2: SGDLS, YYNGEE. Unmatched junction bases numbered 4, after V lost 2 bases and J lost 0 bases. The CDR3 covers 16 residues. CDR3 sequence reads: CASSVKREPNTGELFF. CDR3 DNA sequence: TGTGCCAGCAGCGTTAAGCGGGAACCGAACACCGGGGAGCTGTTTTTT. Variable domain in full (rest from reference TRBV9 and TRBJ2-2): DSGVTQTPKHLITATGQRVTLRCSPRSGDLSVYWYQQSLDQGLQFLIQYYNGEERAKGNILERFSAQQFPDLHSELNLSSLELGDSALYFCASSVKREPNTGELFFGEGSRLTVL.

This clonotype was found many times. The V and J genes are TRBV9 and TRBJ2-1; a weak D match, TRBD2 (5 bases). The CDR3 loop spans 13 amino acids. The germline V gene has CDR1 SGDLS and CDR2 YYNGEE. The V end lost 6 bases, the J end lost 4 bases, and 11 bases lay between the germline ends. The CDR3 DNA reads TGTGCCAGCACTCTCGGGGAGTACAATGAGCAGTTCTTC. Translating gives CASTLGEYNEQFF.

CDR3 amino acids: CASSVTRGAVGETQYF. CDR3 DNA sequence: TGTGCCAGCAGCGTAACGAGGGGGGCGGTAGGAGAGACCCAGTACTTC. J is TRBJ2-5 and V is TRBV9; either TRBD1 or TRBD2 may fit D (6 bases each). V lost 1 base and J lost 4, with 17 bases in between. In germline, CDR1 is SGDLS, CDR2 YYNGEE. This CDR3 spans 16 amino acids.

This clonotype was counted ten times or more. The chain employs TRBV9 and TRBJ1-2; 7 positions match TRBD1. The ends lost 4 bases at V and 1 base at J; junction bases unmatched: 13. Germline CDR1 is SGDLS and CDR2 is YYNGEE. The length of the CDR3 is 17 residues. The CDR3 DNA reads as TGTGCCAGCAGCCATCGGGACAGTACCCTTTATAACTATGGCTACACCTTC. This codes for CASSHRDSTLYNYGYTF.

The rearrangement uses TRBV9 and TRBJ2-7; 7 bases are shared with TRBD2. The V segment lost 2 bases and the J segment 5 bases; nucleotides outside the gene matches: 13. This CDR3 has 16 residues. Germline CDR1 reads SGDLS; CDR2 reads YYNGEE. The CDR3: CASSVLGAGVADEQYF. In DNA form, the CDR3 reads TGTGCCAGCAGCGTTTTGGGTGCGGGAGTTGCCGACGAGCAGTACTTC. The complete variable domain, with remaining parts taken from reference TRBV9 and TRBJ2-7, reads DSGVTQTPKHLITATGQRVTLRCSPRSGDLSVYWYQQSLDQGLQFLIQYYNGEERAKGNILERFSAQQFPDLHSELNLSSLELGDSALYFCASSVLGAGVADEQYFGPGTRLTVT.

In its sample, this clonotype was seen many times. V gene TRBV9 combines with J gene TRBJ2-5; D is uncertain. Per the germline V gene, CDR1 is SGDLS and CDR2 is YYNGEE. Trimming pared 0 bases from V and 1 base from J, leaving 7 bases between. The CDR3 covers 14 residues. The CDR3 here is CASSVGGTQETQYF. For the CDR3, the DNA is TGTGCCAGCAGCGTAGGAGGCACCCAAGAGACCCAGTACTTC.

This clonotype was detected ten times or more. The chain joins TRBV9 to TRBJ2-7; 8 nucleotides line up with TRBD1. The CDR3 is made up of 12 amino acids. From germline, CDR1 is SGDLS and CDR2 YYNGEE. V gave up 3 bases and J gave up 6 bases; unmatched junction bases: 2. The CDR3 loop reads CASSATGGEQYF. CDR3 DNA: TGTGCCAGCAGCGCAACAGGGGGCGAGCAGTACTTC.

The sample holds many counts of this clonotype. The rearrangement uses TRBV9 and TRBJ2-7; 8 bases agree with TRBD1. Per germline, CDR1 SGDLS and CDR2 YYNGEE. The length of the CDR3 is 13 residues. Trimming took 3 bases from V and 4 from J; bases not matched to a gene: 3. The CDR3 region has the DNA TGTGCCAGCAGCGCGGGGACAGGTTACGAGCAGTACTTC. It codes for CASSAGTGYEQYF.

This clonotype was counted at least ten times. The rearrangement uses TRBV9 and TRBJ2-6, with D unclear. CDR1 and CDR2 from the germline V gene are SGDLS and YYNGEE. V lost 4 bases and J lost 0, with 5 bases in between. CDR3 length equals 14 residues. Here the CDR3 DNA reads TGTGCCAGCAGCCACATCTCTGGGGCCAACGTCCTGACTTTC. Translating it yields CASSHISGANVLTF.

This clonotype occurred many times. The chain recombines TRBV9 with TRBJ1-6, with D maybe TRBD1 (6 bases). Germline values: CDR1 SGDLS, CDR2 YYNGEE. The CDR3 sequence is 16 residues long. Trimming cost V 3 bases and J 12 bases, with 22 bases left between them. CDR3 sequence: CASSGPGTPGRRPLHF. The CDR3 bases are TGTGCCAGCAGCGGACCCGGGACACCGGGGCGGAGACCCCTCCACTTT.

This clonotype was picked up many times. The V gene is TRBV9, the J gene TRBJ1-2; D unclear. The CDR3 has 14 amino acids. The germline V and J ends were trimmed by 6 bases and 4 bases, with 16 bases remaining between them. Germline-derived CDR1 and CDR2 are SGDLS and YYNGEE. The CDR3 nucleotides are TGTGCCAGCAACCCTAACGGGGTTAGCTATGGCTACACCTTC. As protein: CASNPNGVSYGYTF.

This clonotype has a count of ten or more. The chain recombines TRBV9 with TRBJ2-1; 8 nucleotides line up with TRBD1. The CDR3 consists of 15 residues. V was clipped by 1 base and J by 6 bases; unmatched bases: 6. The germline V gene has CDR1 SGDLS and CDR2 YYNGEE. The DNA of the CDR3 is TGTGCCAGCAGCGTATACAGGACAGGGTTCAATGAGCAGTTCTTC. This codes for CASSVYRTGFNEQFF.

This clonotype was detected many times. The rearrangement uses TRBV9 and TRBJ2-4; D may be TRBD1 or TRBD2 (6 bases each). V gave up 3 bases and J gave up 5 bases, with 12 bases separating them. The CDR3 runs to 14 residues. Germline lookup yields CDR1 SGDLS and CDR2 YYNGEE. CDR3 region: CASSAGAVENIQYF. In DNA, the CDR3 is TGTGCCAGCAGCGCGGGGGCAGTAGAAAACATTCAGTACTTC.

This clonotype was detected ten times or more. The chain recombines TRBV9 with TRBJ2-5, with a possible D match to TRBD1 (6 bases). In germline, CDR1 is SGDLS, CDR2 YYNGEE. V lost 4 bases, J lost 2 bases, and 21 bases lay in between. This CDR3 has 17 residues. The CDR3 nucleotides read TGTGCCAGCAGCTCCCCTACGGGTCAGGGGCTGCAAGAGACCCAGTACTTC. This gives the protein CASSSPTGQGLQETQYF.

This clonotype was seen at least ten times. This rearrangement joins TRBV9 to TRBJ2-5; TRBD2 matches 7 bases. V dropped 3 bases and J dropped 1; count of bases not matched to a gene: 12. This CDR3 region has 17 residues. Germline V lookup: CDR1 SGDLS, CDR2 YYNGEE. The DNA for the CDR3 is TGTGCCAGCAGCGCCGAGACGGCGGGGGTTGTCCAAGAGACCCAGTACTTC. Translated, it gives CASSAETAGVVQETQYF.

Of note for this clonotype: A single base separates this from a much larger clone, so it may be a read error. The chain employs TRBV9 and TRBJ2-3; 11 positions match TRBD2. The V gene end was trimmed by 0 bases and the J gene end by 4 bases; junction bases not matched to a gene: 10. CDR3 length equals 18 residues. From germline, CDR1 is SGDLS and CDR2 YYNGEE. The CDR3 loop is CASSVAGLAEGPADTQYF. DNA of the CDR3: TGTGCCAGCAGCGTAGCGGGACTAGCGGAAGGGCCGGCAGATACGCAGTATTTT. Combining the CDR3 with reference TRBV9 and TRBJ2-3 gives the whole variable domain DSGVTQTPKHLITATGQRVTLRCSPRSGDLSVYWYQQSLDQGLQFLIQYYNGEERAKGNILERFSAQQFPDLHSELNLSSLELGDSALYFCASSVAGLAEGPADTQYFGPGTRLTVL.

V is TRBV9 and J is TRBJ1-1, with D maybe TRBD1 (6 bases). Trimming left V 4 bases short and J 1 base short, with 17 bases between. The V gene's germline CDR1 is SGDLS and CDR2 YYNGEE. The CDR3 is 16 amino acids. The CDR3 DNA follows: TGTGCCAGCAGCCCTAGCCTAACAGGGCCGAACACTGAAGCTTTCTTT. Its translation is CASSPSLTGPNTEAFF.

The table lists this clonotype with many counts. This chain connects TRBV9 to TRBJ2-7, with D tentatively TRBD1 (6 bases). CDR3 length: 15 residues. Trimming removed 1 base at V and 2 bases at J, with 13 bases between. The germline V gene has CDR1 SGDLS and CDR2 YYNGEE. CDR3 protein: CASSVRSGATYEQYF. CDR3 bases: TGTGCCAGCAGCGTAAGGTCAGGGGCCACCTACGAGCAGTACTTC.

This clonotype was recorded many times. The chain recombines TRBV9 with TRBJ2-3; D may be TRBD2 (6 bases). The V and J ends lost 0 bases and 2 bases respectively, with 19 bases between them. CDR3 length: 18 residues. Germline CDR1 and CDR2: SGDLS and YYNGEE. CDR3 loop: CASSVATPGAGATDTQYF. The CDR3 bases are TGTGCCAGCAGCGTAGCTACTCCTGGAGCGGGCGCCACAGATACGCAGTATTTT. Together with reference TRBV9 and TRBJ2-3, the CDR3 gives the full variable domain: DSGVTQTPKHLITATGQRVTLRCSPRSGDLSVYWYQQSLDQGLQFLIQYYNGEERAKGNILERFSAQQFPDLHSELNLSSLELGDSALYFCASSVATPGAGATDTQYFGPGTRLTVL.

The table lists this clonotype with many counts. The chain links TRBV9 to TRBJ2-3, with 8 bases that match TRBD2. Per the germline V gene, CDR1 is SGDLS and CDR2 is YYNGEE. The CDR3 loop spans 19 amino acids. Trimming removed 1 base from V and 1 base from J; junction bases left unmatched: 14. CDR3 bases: TGTGCCAGCAGCGTACGAGACGGGAGGGCCTCGGGGGGCACAGATACGCAGTATTTT. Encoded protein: CASSVRDGRASGGTDTQYF.

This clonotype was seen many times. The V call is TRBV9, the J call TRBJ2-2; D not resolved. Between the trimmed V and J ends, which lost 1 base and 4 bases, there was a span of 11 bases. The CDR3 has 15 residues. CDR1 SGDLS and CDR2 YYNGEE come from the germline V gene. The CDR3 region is CASSVNPSGTGELFF. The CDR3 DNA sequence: TGTGCCAGCAGCGTAAATCCCAGTGGCACCGGGGAGCTGTTTTTT. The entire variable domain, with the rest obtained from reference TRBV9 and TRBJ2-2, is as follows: DSGVTQTPKHLITATGQRVTLRCSPRSGDLSVYWYQQSLDQGLQFLIQYYNGEERAKGNILERFSAQQFPDLHSELNLSSLELGDSALYFCASSVNPSGTGELFFGEGSRLTVL.

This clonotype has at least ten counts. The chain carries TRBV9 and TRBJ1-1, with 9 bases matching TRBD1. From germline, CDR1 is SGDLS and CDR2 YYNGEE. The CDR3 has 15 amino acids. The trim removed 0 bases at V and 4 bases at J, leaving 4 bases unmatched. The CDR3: CASSVGTGEGTEAFF. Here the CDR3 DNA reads TGTGCCAGCAGCGTAGGGACAGGGGAAGGCACTGAAGCTTTCTTT.

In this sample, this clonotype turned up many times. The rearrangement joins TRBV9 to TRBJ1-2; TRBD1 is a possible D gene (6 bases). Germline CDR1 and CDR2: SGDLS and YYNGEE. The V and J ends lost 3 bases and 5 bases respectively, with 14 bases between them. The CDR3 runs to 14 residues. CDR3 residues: CASSEGHGGYGYTF. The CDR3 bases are TGTGCCAGCAGCGAGGGACACGGAGGGTATGGCTACACCTTC.

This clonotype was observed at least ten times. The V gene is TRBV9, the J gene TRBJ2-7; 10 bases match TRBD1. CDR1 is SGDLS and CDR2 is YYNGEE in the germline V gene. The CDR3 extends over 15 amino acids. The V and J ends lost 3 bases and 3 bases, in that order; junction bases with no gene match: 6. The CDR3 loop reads CASSASGQGDYEQYF. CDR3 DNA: TGTGCCAGCAGCGCCTCTGGACAGGGGGACTACGAGCAGTACTTC.

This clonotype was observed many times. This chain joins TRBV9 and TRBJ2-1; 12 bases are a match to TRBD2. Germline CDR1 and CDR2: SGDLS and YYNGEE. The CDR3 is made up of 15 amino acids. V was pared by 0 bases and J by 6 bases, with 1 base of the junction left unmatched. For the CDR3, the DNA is TGTGCCAGCAGCGTAGCACTAGCGGGAGGCAATGAGCAGTTCTTC. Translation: CASSVALAGGNEQFF.

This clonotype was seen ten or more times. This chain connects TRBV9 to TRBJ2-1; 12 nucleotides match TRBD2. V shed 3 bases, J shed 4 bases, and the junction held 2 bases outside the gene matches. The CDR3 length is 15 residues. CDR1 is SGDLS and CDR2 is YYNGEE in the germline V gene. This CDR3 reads CASSAGLAGYNEQFF. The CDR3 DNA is TGTGCCAGCAGCGCCGGACTAGCGGGGTACAATGAGCAGTTCTTC.